This T cell receptor (beta chain) was retrieved from a study of identical twins. General study findings and limits: Abundant beta clonotypes from cord blood had fewer insertions, unlike memory repertoires, which showed none.

In its sample, this clonotype was seen many times. Antigen unknown. A universal primer site was added by template switching, and unique molecular identifiers were carried by the cDNA. In TCRdb, the 5' RACE reads were re-called with MiXCR into one record per CDR3 protein. The table has approximately 700,000 distinct CDR3 sequences, around 6% seen once. The CDR3 runs 13 residues. Germline CDR1 MGHRA, CDR2 YSYEKL. With 4 bases removed from V and 4 bases from J, the gap between germline ends came to 9 bases. The chain carries TRBV4-1 and TRBJ2-3; possible D gene TRBD2, 5 bases. The sequenced material came from naive T cells sorted from blood. The source is a man aged 18 to 30 in good health. The CDR3 nucleotides are TGCGCCAGCAGCCCCATCGGGGCAGATACGCAGTATTTT. This encodes CASSPIGADTQYF.